This note documents a single TCR beta chain sequence. What it recognizes is unknown. This CDR3 is built from 15 residues. Germline loops: CDR1 MDHEN, CDR2 SYDVKM. V was pared by 7 bases and J by 5 bases, with 6 bases of the junction left unmatched. This entry is derived from a study of T cells in Graves' hyperthyroidism and ophthalmopathy. Study-wide points: A model using 13 V-J features told ophthalmopathy apart from stable hyperthyroidism. For ophthalmopathy, model prediction preceded onset by a median roughly 6.2 months.

RNA transcripts yielded amplified TCR beta CDR3 regions. TCR CDR3 regions were first amplified by RT-PCR with HTBI primers. TCRdb ran MiXCR on the multiplex PCR reads and lists one entry per CDR3 protein. The sample carries approximately 210,000 distinct CDR3 sequences, 17% recorded once. Newly diagnosed hyperthyroidism patients aged 18 to 65 years had disease lasting under 2 months. The chain employs TRBV28 and TRBJ2-2; 11 bases agree with TRBD2. The clonotype originates from a man between 45 and 60 years old with Graves' hyperthyroidism. Sequenced input: blood. The CDR3 nucleotides are TGTGCCAGCACTCAGGGACTAGCGGAGACCGGGGAGCTGTTTTTT. Translated: CASTQGLAETGELFF.